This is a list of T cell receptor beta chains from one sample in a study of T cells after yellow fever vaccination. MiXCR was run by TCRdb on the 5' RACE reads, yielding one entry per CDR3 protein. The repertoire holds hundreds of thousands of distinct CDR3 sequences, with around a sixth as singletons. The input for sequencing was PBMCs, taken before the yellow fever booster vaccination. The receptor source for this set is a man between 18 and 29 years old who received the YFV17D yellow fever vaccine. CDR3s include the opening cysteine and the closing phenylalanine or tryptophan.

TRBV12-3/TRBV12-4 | CASGQGNGELFF
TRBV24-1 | CATSDPGELADTQYF
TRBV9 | CASSVGGANSGELFF
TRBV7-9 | CASSSGDWLSNEQFF
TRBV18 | CASSPLADNQPQHF
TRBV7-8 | CASSTPMKDREGQPQHF
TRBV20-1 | CSASLGAVPQYF
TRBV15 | CATSRVSRGNTIYF
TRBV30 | CAWSRWGINQPQHF
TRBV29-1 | CSVGKTGVNTEAFF
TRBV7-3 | CASSSGSGSDTQYF
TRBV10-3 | CAISESGTDSDGYTF
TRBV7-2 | CASTGGQDRILGGYTF
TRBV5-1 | CASSLTGATEAFF
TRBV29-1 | CSVVGLAGGDTQYF
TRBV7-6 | CASSLVALSTGELFF
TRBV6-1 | CASTLYRDRYNEQFF
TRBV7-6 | CASSLPGTGVEAFF
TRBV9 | CASSVVGASAGELFF
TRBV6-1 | CASSRGEQETQYF
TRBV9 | CASSENGGSSYNEQFF
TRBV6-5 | CASSYVGYSPLHF
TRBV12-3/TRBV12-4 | CASGRGAEAFF
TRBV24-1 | CATSRNAGRYNEQFF
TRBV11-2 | CASSLGPGRYNEQFF
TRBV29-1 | CSAAAGPETQYF
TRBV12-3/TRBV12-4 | CASIRPRGEQFF
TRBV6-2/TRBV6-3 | CASSYSRAVYNQPQHF
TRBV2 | CASSMASEADTQYF
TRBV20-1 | CSARDLGGRNTGELFF
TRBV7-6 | CASSLGPGTRANYGYTF
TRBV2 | CASSEGEGPRPQHF
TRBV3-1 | CASSPWGGDRNSPLHF
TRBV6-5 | CASSQYSNQPQHF
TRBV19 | CAAGDGPGETQYF
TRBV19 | CASRPTARDSNQPQHF
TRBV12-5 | CASGLMGGALNEQFF
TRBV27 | CASSLLGISSTDTQYF
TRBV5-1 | CASSLDFVGYNEQFF
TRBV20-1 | CSARDGTAEETQYF
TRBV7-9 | CASSAAWGGGSINQPQHF
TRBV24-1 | CATSDSGEAFF